This entry lists 19 T cell receptor beta chains sequenced from one sample in a study of blood T cell repertoires in COVID-19. Generated by immunoSEQ multiplex PCR, the TCRdb table keeps only in-frame clones and is missing some. Among about 74,000 clones, approximately 84% were seen once, and the ten largest hold 30% to 45%. Sequencing was done on a sample of peripheral blood. The receptor set was obtained from a man between 65 and 79 years old with acute or convalescent COVID-19.

This CDR3 reads CSARTAISYEQYF. The DNA of the CDR3 is TGCAGCGCTCGGACAGCGATATCCTACGAGCAGTACTTC. The V and J genes are TRBV29-1 and TRBJ2-7; tentative D call: TRBD1 (6 bases). The V gene's germline CDR1 is SQVTM and CDR2 ANQGSEA. The V end was cut by 7 bases, the J end by 1 base, with 14 bases between. There are 13 residues in the CDR3.

The chain employs TRBV11-3 and TRBJ2-6, with D possibly TRBD1 on 5 matching bases. The germline V and J ends were trimmed by 8 bases and 0 bases, with 11 bases remaining between them. CDR1 is SGHNT and CDR2 is YENEEA in the germline V gene. The CDR3 spans 15 residues. The CDR3 coding sequence is TGTGCCAGCGGAAAAGGGGACTCTGGGGCCAACGTCCTGACTTTC. Its translation: CASGKGDSGANVLTF.

The V call is TRBV9, the J call TRBJ1-2, with 7 bases matching TRBD1. The ends lost 0 bases at V and 4 bases at J; junction bases unmatched: 9. Germline loops: CDR1 SGDLS, CDR2 YYNGEE. The length of the CDR3 is 16 residues. In nucleotides, the CDR3 is TGTGCCAGCAGCGTAGGGGGCTCCGGGACAGTCTATGGCTACACCTTC. Its protein is CASSVGGSGTVYGYTF.

The gene calls are TRBV28 and TRBJ1-5; D not resolved. The CDR3 length is 12 residues. Germline CDR1 is MDHEN and CDR2 is SYDVKM. Trimming took off 1 base at V and 11 bases at J, with 9 bases between the two ends. CDR3 nucleotide sequence: TGTGCCAGCAGTTTATTAGCCCTCGCCCAGCATTTT. Encoded protein: CASSLLALAQHF. Full variable domain (rest looked up from reference TRBV28 and TRBJ1-5): DVKVTQSSRYLVKRTGEKVFLECVQDMDHENMFWYRQDPGLGLRLIYFSYDVKMKEKGDIPEGYSVSREKKERFSLILESASTNQTSMYLCASSLLALAQHFGDGTRLSIL.

The CDR3 is CATQAASGNQETQYF. The CDR3 DNA reads TGTGCCACCCAGGCGGCTAGCGGGAACCAAGAGACCCAGTACTTC. This chain connects TRBV27 to TRBJ2-5, with 9 bases matching TRBD2. This CDR3 comprises 15 residues. V shed 10 bases and J 0 bases; nucleotides not matched to a gene: 9. Per the germline V gene, CDR1 is MNHEY and CDR2 is SMNVEV (reference sequence).

This rearrangement joins TRBV5-1 to TRBJ2-1; TRBD1 matches at 8 bases. The CDR3 contains 14 residues. J lost 6 bases, V lost 4 bases, and 6 bases had no gene match. CDR1 is SGHRS and CDR2 is YFSETQ in the germline V gene. The CDR3 loop reads CASSDRQGLNEQFF. Written as DNA, the CDR3 is TGCGCCAGCAGCGATCGACAGGGGCTCAATGAGCAGTTCTTC.

The CDR3 sequence is CASSLRPHSAGVDEQYF. The CDR3 DNA reads as TGTGCCAGCAGTTTACGGCCCCATTCAGCGGGAGTAGACGAGCAGTACTTC. This chain joins TRBV27 and TRBJ2-7; 8 positions agree with TRBD2. V trimming: 2 bases; J trimming: 5 bases; junction bases outside the gene matches: 14. The CDR3 runs 17 residues. CDR1 is MNHEY, CDR2 SMNVEV, per germline (reference sequence).

The table lists this clone with a count of one. This chain connects TRBV5-1 to TRBJ2-1; 8 bases align to TRBD2. Looked up from germline, CDR1 is SGHRS and CDR2 is YFSETQ. V trimming: 4 bases; J trimming: 4 bases; junction bases outside the gene matches: 16. This CDR3 has 18 amino acids. The CDR3 nucleotides read TGCGCCAGCAGCCAAACTAGCGGTTCTTACAACGGGTACAATGAGCAGTTCTTC. It translates to CASSQTSGSYNGYNEQFF.

This clone has only a few counts. The chain combines TRBV7-3 with TRBJ2-1, with TRBD1 matching 11 bases. Germline V CDR1 and CDR2: SGHTA, FQGTGA. The CDR3 contains 15 residues. V was clipped by 5 bases and J by 8 bases; unmatched bases: 8. The CDR3 loop reads CASSRRGQGAYEQFF. CDR3 sequence (DNA): TGTGCCAGCAGCCGCCGAGGACAGGGGGCCTATGAGCAGTTCTTC. Using reference TRBV7-3 and TRBJ2-1 for the parts outside the CDR3, the full variable domain is GAGVSQTPSNKVTEKGKYVELRCDPISGHTALYWYRQSLGQGPEFLIYFQGTGAADDSGLPNDRFFAVRPEGSVSTLKIQRTERGDSAVYLCASSRRGQGAYEQFFGPGTRLTVL.

The V call is TRBV2, the J call TRBJ1-4; 9 bases are shared with TRBD1. The CDR3 is made up of 14 amino acids. With V trimmed by 7 bases and J by 7 bases, 7 bases remained unmatched. Germline loops: CDR1 SNHLY, CDR2 FYNNEI. CDR3 in DNA: TGTGCCAGCAACTCCGGGACAGGGCGTGAAAAACTGTTTTTT. Protein sequence: CASNSGTGREKLFF.

V gene TRBV18 combines with J gene TRBJ2-5; maybe TRBD2 (5 bases). The V gene lost 3 bases and the J gene lost 1 base, with 12 bases spanning the gap. This CDR3 has 15 residues. CDR1 and CDR2 (germline): KGHSH, LQKENI. The CDR3 DNA sequence: TGTGCCAGCTCACCCCGTGCGGGCCTCCAAGAGACCCAGTACTTC. Translating gives CASSPRAGLQETQYF.

V gene TRBV5-1 combines with J gene TRBJ2-7, with 11 bases identical to TRBD1. This CDR3 comprises 14 residues. V gave up 4 bases and J gave up 7 bases; unmatched junction bases: 7. Per the germline V gene, CDR1 is SGHRS and CDR2 is YFSETQ. The CDR3 nucleotides read TGCGCCAGCAGCATGGGGACAGGGGGACGGGAGCAGTACTTC. Translation: CASSMGTGGREQYF.

The chain has TRBV28 and TRBJ2-1, with D tentatively TRBD1 (6 bases). Trimming stripped 7 bases from V and 8 bases from J, with 21 bases between. The CDR3 length is 15 residues. Germline V gene data show CDR1 as MDHEN and CDR2 as SYDVKM. DNA for the CDR3: TGTGCCAGCACCCCGCTGGGGGCCGGGCGGGATGAGCAGTTCTTC. Encoded protein: CASTPLGAGRDEQFF.

The chain is built from TRBV3-1 (or the pseudogene TRBV3-2) and TRBJ2-7; D is ambiguous. Trimming took 1 base from V and 5 from J, leaving 15 bases between them. CDR1 is LGHDT, CDR2 YNNKEL, per germline (reference sequence). The CDR3 consists of 15 residues. The CDR3 DNA is TGTGCCAGCAGCCAAGGTTCGGTTAGTTATGACGAGCAGTACTTC. Its protein product is CASSQGSVSYDEQYF.

The CDR3 reads CASSVGQGGNIQYF. Here the CDR3 DNA reads TGTGCCAGCAGCGTCGGACAGGGTGGAAACATTCAGTACTTC. This sequence joins TRBV9 and TRBJ2-4; 8 positions agree with TRBD1. The CDR3 sequence is 14 residues long. Germline V gene sequence: CDR1 SGDLS, CDR2 YYNGEE. V was clipped by 2 bases and J by 6 bases; unmatched bases: 4. The whole variable domain, filled in from reference TRBV9 and TRBJ2-4, reads DSGVTQTPKHLITATGQRVTLRCSPRSGDLSVYWYQQSLDQGLQFLIQYYNGEERAKGNILERFSAQQFPDLHSELNLSSLELGDSALYFCASSVGQGGNIQYFGAGTRLSVL.

V and J are TRBV10-2 and TRBJ2-6; D perhaps matches TRBD1 (6 bases). The germline gives CDR1 WSHSY, CDR2 SAAADI. The CDR3 has 15 amino acids. Between the trimmed V and J ends, which lost 4 bases and 2 bases, there was a span of 9 bases. CDR3 in DNA: TGCGCCAGCAGTGGCCGGGACACTGGGGCCAACGTCCTGACTTTC. As protein: CASSGRDTGANVLTF.

The chain is built from TRBV5-6 and TRBJ2-1; D gene ambiguous. CDR3 size: 15 residues. Germline V gene sequence: CDR1 SGHDT, CDR2 YYEEEE. Trimming shortened V by 4 bases and J by 1 base, and 12 bases separated the two germline ends. In nucleotides, the CDR3 is TGTGCCAGCAGCCCCGCCGGGTATTCCTACAATGAGCAGTTCTTC. Translating it yields CASSPAGYSYNEQFF.

This chain uses TRBV5-4 with TRBJ2-5; 13 nucleotides match TRBD2. The ends lost 5 bases at V and 4 bases at J; junction bases unmatched: 8. Germline-derived CDR1 and CDR2 are SGHNT and YYREEE (reference sequence). This CDR3 is 16 amino acids long. The CDR3 DNA reads TGTGCCAGCAGTCGGACTAGCGGGAGACAGGGAGAGACCCAGTACTTC. This encodes CASSRTSGRQGETQYF.

The rearrangement uses TRBV7-8 and TRBJ2-7, with TRBD1 as a possible D gene (7 bases). CDR1 and CDR2 from the germline V gene are SGHVS and FQNEAQ. The CDR3 extends over 14 amino acids. The V and J ends lost 5 bases and 4 bases respectively, with 15 bases between them. The CDR3 here is CASSPRQGLYEQYF. The CDR3 coding sequence is TGTGCCAGCAGCCCTAGACAGGGACTGTACGAGCAGTACTTC.